The clone carrying this T cell receptor (beta chain) was recorded many times. Its target is unknown. This sample stems from a study of read filtering for tumor transcriptome and immune sequencing. This CDR3 has 16 residues. V was clipped by 2 bases and J by 6 bases; unmatched bases: 6. CDR1 is SGHTA, CDR2 FQGNSA, per germline. Study-level points and caveats: Correlation between methods rose after single-read clonotypes were removed. Roughly 80% of IR-seq clonotypes had one read, totaling 3% to 4% of reads; RNA-seq: about 69% and 49%. The sorted CD138-negative fraction was a mixed bone marrow immune population, not purified T cells.

The library was built from roughly 400 ng RNA with molecular barcoded adaptors for alpha/delta and beta/gamma chains. MiXCR, run by TCRdb on the reads, gives a single entry per CDR3 protein. The sample shows about 37,000 distinct CDR3 sequences, roughly an eighth of them seen only once. Sequenced: a population of CD138-negative cells sorted from bone marrow. The chain couples TRBV7-2 to TRBJ2-3; 12 bases agree with TRBD2. The TCR was taken from a donor aged 40 or over with multiple myeloma. CDR3 residues: CASSLTSGRSGDTQYF. The CDR3 region has the DNA TGTGCCAGCAGCTTAACTAGCGGGAGGTCGGGGGATACGCAGTATTTT. Full variable domain (outside the CDR3, taken from reference TRBV7-2 and TRBJ2-3): GAGVSQSPSNKVTEKGKDVELRCDPISGHTALYWYRQSLGQGLEFLIYFQGNSAPDKSGLPSDRFSAERTGGSVSTLTIQRTQQEDSAVYLCASSLTSGRSGDTQYFGPGTRLTVL.